The TCR beta chain under discussion was sequenced for a study of blood T cells in healthy people across ages. Per germline, CDR1 SGHRS and CDR2 YFSETQ. The CDR3 runs to 14 residues. Trimming stripped 2 bases from V and 10 bases from J, with 16 bases between. In its sample, this clonotype was seen a few times. A sample-barcoded 5' primer and a J-beta primer mix were used in a second PCR of roughly 7 to 11 cycles. TCRdb passed the 5' RACE reads through MiXCR, listing each CDR3 protein once. The sample lists about 800,000 distinct CDR3 sequences; about half were seen once. This clonotype was obtained from an elderly man in good health. Material for sequencing was blood. The V and J genes are TRBV5-1 and TRBJ2-1; D is possibly TRBD1 (7 bases). The CDR3 spells CASSFGGGGREQFF. The DNA for the CDR3 is TGCGCCAGCAGCTTTGGTGGAGGGGGCAGAGAGCAGTTCTTC.